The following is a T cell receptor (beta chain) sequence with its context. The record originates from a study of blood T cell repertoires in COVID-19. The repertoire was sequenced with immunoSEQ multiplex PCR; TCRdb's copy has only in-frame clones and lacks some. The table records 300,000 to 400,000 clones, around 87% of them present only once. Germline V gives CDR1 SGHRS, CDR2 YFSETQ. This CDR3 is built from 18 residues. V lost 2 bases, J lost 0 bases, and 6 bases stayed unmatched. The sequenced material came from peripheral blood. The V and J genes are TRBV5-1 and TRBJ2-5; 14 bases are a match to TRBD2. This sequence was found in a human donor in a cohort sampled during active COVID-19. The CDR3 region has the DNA TGCGCCAGCAGCTTCGGGACTAGCGGGGGCGCGTACCAAGAGACCCAGTACTTC. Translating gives CASSFGTSGGAYQETQYF.